The 29 T cell receptor beta chains listed next were all sequenced from one sample in a study of blood T cell repertoires in COVID-19. Clones were sequenced by immunoSEQ multiplex PCR, and TCRdb holds only the in-frame ones, with some missing. Of fewer than 300,000 clones listed, 83% are singletons. The specimen sequenced was peripheral blood. Receptors originate from a woman aged 45 to 65 who had recovered from COVID-19.

The chain recombines TRBV10-3 with TRBJ2-1; 9 bases fit TRBD2. The J segment lost 3 bases and the V segment lost 7 bases, leaving 7 bases of the junction unmatched. The CDR3 extends over 15 amino acids. Germline assignment: CDR1 ENHRY and CDR2 SYGVKD. CDR3 sequence (DNA): TGTGCCATCATGGATAGCGGGGGAAACTACAATGAGCAGTTCTTC. Translating it yields CAIMDSGGNYNEQFF.

This rearrangement joins TRBV7-2 to TRBJ2-5; D unresolved. This CDR3 region has 12 residues. Germline-derived CDR1 and CDR2 are SGHTA and FQGNSA. V was cut by 2 bases and J by 5 bases, with 6 bases left in between. The CDR3 coding sequence is TGTGCCAGCAGCTTATGGGCCGAGACCCAGTACTTC. It translates to CASSLWAETQYF.

A few counts support this clone. This specimen includes other DNA sequences encoding the same CDR3. This CDR3 is CASRDRLTYEQYF. The CDR3, as DNA: TGTGCCAGCCGGGACAGACTTACATACGAGCAGTACTTC. The V and J genes are TRBV19 and TRBJ2-7, with 7 bases fitting TRBD1. Losses at the gene ends were 9 bases for V and 4 bases for J; bases not matched to a gene: 9. The CDR3 contains 13 residues. Germline values: CDR1 LNHDA, CDR2 SQIVND (reference sequence).

The rearrangement links TRBV9 to TRBJ2-5; D call uncertain. The ends were cut back, 0 bases at V and 7 bases at J, with 10 bases in the middle. Germline loops: CDR1 SGDLS, CDR2 YYNGEE. The CDR3 runs 13 residues. The CDR3 DNA follows: TGTGCCAGCAGCGTAGTTAGTTTTGGGACCCAGTACTTC. It is translated as CASSVVSFGTQYF.

The chain recombines TRBV6-2 or TRBV6-3 with TRBJ1-1; D unclear. CDR1 and CDR2 from the germline V gene are MNHEY and SVGEGT. V was pared by 6 bases and J by 5 bases, with 19 bases between. The CDR3 has 15 amino acids. The chain's CDR3 is CASSSEPTRSTEAFF. The CDR3 DNA reads as TGTGCCAGCAGCTCCGAACCGACAAGGTCAACTGAAGCTTTCTTT.

The rearrangement joins TRBV19 to TRBJ2-3; 8 positions agree with TRBD1. The V gene's germline CDR1 is LNHDA and CDR2 SQIVND (reference sequence). This CDR3 region has 13 residues. V lost 6 bases, J lost 5 bases, and 4 bases stayed unmatched. CDR3 loop: CASSRTGIDTQYF. CDR3 coding DNA: TGTGCCAGTAGCAGGACAGGGATAGATACGCAGTATTTT.

The chain combines TRBV5-5 with TRBJ1-2; 9 nucleotides line up with TRBD1. V was clipped by 4 bases and J by 3 bases; unmatched bases: 7. The CDR3 is made up of 15 amino acids. CDR1 is SGHKS, CDR2 YYEKEE, per germline (reference sequence). CDR3 loop: CASSQGQGTYYGYTF. CDR3 DNA: TGTGCCAGCAGCCAAGGACAGGGGACGTACTATGGCTACACCTTC.

The genes are TRBV27 and TRBJ2-5; TRBD2 might be the D (6 bases). V lost 1 base, J lost 2 bases, and 11 bases lay in between. There are 15 residues in the CDR3. CDR1 and CDR2 from the germline V gene are MNHEY and SMNVEV (reference sequence). CDR3 protein: CASSLFGAGQETQYF. For the CDR3, the DNA is TGTGCCAGCAGTTTATTTGGGGCGGGGCAAGAGACCCAGTACTTC.

V and J are TRBV7-9 and TRBJ2-7, with D maybe TRBD2 (6 bases). CDR1 is SEHNR and CDR2 is FQNEAQ in the germline V gene (reference sequence). The CDR3 covers 17 residues. Deletions cut 5 bases from V and 0 bases from J, with 20 bases between. DNA of the CDR3: TGTGCCAGCAGCCCCCCCATTAGGTGGGGGGTCTCCTACGAGCAGTACTTC. Its protein is CASSPPIRWGVSYEQYF.

The sample holds one count of this clone. Other nucleotide sequences from this sample produce the same CDR3. The rearrangement uses TRBV19 and TRBJ2-7; 15 positions agree with TRBD2. CDR1 and CDR2 from the germline V gene are LNHDA and SQIVND (reference sequence). V trimming: 6 bases; J trimming: 3 bases; junction bases outside the gene matches: 0. CDR3 length: 14 residues. The CDR3 region has the DNA TGTGCCAGTAGGGGACTAGCGGGGGGCTACGAGCAGTACTTC. Translation: CASRGLAGGYEQYF.

The gene calls are TRBV7-2 and TRBJ2-1, with 11 bases aligning to TRBD2. CDR1 SGHTA and CDR2 FQGNSA come from the germline V gene. The CDR3 length is 15 residues. The V and J ends lost 5 bases and 9 bases, in that order; junction bases with no gene match: 9. CDR3 sequence: CASSLTSGAQSEQFF. For the CDR3, the DNA is TGTGCCAGCAGCCTGACTAGCGGGGCCCAATCTGAGCAGTTCTTC.

The genes are TRBV6-6 and TRBJ2-7, with 8 nucleotides matching TRBD1. This CDR3 contains 13 residues. V lost 2 bases and J lost 4; bases outside the gene matches: 1. Germline V gene lookup returns CDR1 MNHNY and CDR2 SVGAGI (reference sequence). CDR3 loop: CASSYHRGYEQYF. In DNA, the CDR3 is TGTGCCAGCAGTTACCACAGGGGGTACGAGCAGTACTTC.

The gene calls are TRBV15 and TRBJ2-3; D uncertain. The V end was cut by 4 bases, the J end by 8 bases, with 13 bases between. Germline lookup yields CDR1 LNHNV and CDR2 YYDKDF (reference sequence). This CDR3 spans 13 amino acids. The CDR3 region has the DNA TGTGCCACCAGCACCCCGCTCAGTGGTACGCAGTATTTT. It translates to CATSTPLSGTQYF.

This chain connects TRBV28 to TRBJ2-7; the D gene is possibly TRBD2 (7 bases). The CDR3 is 13 amino acids. The V and J ends lost 9 bases and 5 bases respectively, with 17 bases between them. Looked up from germline, CDR1 is MDHEN and CDR2 is SYDVKM. CDR3 protein: CARRGRGDHEQYF. The CDR3 nucleotides are TGTGCCAGGCGGGGGAGGGGGGACCACGAGCAGTACTTC.

This rearrangement joins TRBV4-2 to TRBJ1-5; D is possibly TRBD1 (5 bases). The ends were cut back, 1 base at V and 3 bases at J, with 7 bases in the middle. Germline CDR1 reads LGHNA; CDR2 reads YNFKEQ. The CDR3 sequence is 14 residues long. CDR3 DNA: TGTGCCAGCAGCCAAGGGGGCCTCAATCAGCCCCAGCATTTT. Translated, it gives CASSQGGLNQPQHF.

The count of this clone is one. The chain is built from TRBV9 and TRBJ1-2; a possible D gene is TRBD1 (5 bases). This CDR3 region has 15 residues. Trimming stripped 3 bases from V and 3 bases from J, with 15 bases between. Germline-derived CDR1 and CDR2 are SGDLS and YYNGEE. The CDR3 here is CASSATQVSDYGYTF. CDR3 bases: TGTGCCAGCAGCGCGACACAGGTTTCGGACTATGGCTACACCTTC.

The CDR3 region is CASSLASEETQYF. CDR3 nucleotides: TGTGCCAGCAGCTTAGCCTCGGAAGAGACCCAGTACTTC. V and J are TRBV7-9 and TRBJ2-5; D uncertain. V lost 0 bases, J lost 3 bases, and 5 bases lay in between. The CDR3 is made up of 13 amino acids. CDR1 and CDR2 from the germline V gene are SEHNR and FQNEAQ (reference sequence).

This clone was observed at least ten times. This chain links TRBV4-3 with TRBJ2-7, with TRBD1 matching 7 bases. This CDR3 has 16 amino acids. CDR1 is LGHNA and CDR2 is YSLEER in the germline V gene. The trim removed 3 bases at V and 1 base at J, leaving 9 bases unmatched. CDR3 loop: CASSHLTGASSYEQYF. The CDR3 nucleotides are TGCGCCAGCAGCCACCTAACAGGGGCCTCTTCCTACGAGCAGTACTTC.

This sequence joins TRBV6-5 and TRBJ2-3; 9 positions match TRBD1. The ends lost 10 bases at V and 1 base at J; junction bases unmatched: 6. In germline, CDR1 is MNHEY, CDR2 SVGAGI. The CDR3 has 14 amino acids. The DNA of the CDR3 is TGTGCCACACACAGGGGGCGACGCACAGATACGCAGTATTTT. Translating it yields CATHRGRRTDTQYF.

This CDR3 reads CASSGGTGQGPYEQYF. For the CDR3, the DNA is TGCGCCAGCAGCGGGGGGACAGGACAGGGGCCTTACGAGCAGTACTTC. The J gene is TRBJ2-7, the V gene TRBV5-1; 9 bases line up with TRBD1. The CDR3 is 16 amino acids. The junction had 12 bases not matched to a gene; V was cut back by 4 bases and J by 4 bases. The germline V gene has CDR1 SGHRS and CDR2 YFSETQ.

The chain uses TRBV11-2 and TRBJ2-2, with D perhaps matching TRBD2 (6 bases). CDR1 and CDR2 from the germline V gene are SGHAT and FQNNGV. The V end lost 2 bases, the J end lost 5 bases, and 12 bases lay between the germline ends. This CDR3 has 15 residues. This CDR3 is CASSLTSGRTGELFF. In DNA form, the CDR3 reads TGTGCCAGCAGCTTAACTTCAGGGAGGACCGGGGAGCTGTTTTTT.

The V gene is TRBV10-3, the J gene TRBJ1-2, with D possibly being TRBD1 (6 bases). CDR1 ENHRY and CDR2 SYGVKD come from the germline V gene. This CDR3 comprises 15 residues. V dropped 3 bases and J dropped 0 bases, with 11 bases sitting between them. DNA of the CDR3: TGTGCCATCAGTGAACAGGGTGGCTCTAACTATGGCTACACCTTC. Encoded protein: CAISEQGGSNYGYTF.

In its sample, this clone was seen once. This chain joins TRBV6-5 and TRBJ2-5; 10 positions match TRBD2. Germline CDR1 MNHEY, CDR2 SVGAGI. J gave up 2 bases and V 2 bases, and 2 bases lay outside the gene matches. The CDR3 runs to 15 residues. The CDR3 sequence is CASSYSGGVQETQYF. CDR3 DNA sequence: TGTGCCAGCAGTTACAGCGGGGGGGTTCAAGAGACCCAGTACTTC.

The chain employs TRBV9 and TRBJ1-5, with a tentative D call TRBD1 (5 bases). Germline V gene data show CDR1 as SGDLS and CDR2 as YYNGEE. The ends were cut back, 0 bases at V and 5 bases at J, with 12 bases in the middle. This CDR3 region has 15 residues. The CDR3 protein is CASSVEGNTDQPQHF. The CDR3 coding sequence is TGTGCCAGCAGCGTAGAGGGGAATACAGATCAGCCCCAGCATTTT. Supplemented by reference TRBV9 and TRBJ1-5, the full variable domain reads DSGVTQTPKHLITATGQRVTLRCSPRSGDLSVYWYQQSLDQGLQFLIQYYNGEERAKGNILERFSAQQFPDLHSELNLSSLELGDSALYFCASSVEGNTDQPQHFGDGTRLSIL.

The gene calls are TRBV28 and TRBJ1-5, with D perhaps matching TRBD1 (5 bases). The CDR3 contains 15 residues. V lost 3 bases, J lost 3 bases, and 12 bases lay in between. Looked up from germline, CDR1 is MDHEN and CDR2 is SYDVKM. The CDR3 DNA is TGTGCCAGCAGTTTTGGAGGGGTAGACAATCAGCCCCAGCATTTT. Translating gives CASSFGGVDNQPQHF.

The chain carries TRBV28 and TRBJ2-1; TRBD1 matches 9 bases. V lost 2 bases, J lost 15 bases, and 20 bases stayed unmatched. Looked up from germline, CDR1 is MDHEN and CDR2 is SYDVKM. The length of the CDR3 is 17 residues. CDR3 coding DNA: TGTGCCAGCAGTTTAGGGGTGGGACAGGGAAGGTACGGGGCTACGTTCTTC. Its protein is CASSLGVGQGRYGATFF.

This clone was observed once. The chain combines TRBV5-5 with TRBJ2-5, with D perhaps TRBD2 (5 bases). Germline V lookup: CDR1 SGHKS, CDR2 YYEKEE (reference sequence). V gave up 0 bases and J gave up 4 bases, with 13 bases separating them. The CDR3 is 15 amino acids. Here the CDR3 reads CASSLAGVVLETQYF. The DNA of the CDR3 is TGTGCCAGCAGCTTGGCCGGGGTGGTTTTAGAGACCCAGTACTTC.

With regard to this clone: Relative to the germline gene, one junction end is altered; a read error may explain this. The genes are TRBV7-6 and TRBJ2-3; D is ambiguous. This CDR3 contains 14 residues. The germline gives CDR1 SGHVS, CDR2 FNYEAQ. The CDR3 sequence: CASSLDTFTDTQYF. The CDR3 region has the DNA TGTGCCAGCAGTTTAGACACATTCACAGATACGCAGTATTTT.

This clone was detected once. The genes are TRBV30 and TRBJ1-1, with a possible D match to TRBD1 (5 bases). V dropped 3 bases and J dropped 10 bases, with 18 bases sitting between them. Germline V gene data show CDR1 as GTSNPN and CDR2 as SVGIG (reference sequence). This CDR3 region has 13 residues. Here the CDR3 DNA reads TGTGCCTGGAGGACCACTTCGAGTAGGGGAGCTTTCTTT. Translated: CAWRTTSSRGAFF.